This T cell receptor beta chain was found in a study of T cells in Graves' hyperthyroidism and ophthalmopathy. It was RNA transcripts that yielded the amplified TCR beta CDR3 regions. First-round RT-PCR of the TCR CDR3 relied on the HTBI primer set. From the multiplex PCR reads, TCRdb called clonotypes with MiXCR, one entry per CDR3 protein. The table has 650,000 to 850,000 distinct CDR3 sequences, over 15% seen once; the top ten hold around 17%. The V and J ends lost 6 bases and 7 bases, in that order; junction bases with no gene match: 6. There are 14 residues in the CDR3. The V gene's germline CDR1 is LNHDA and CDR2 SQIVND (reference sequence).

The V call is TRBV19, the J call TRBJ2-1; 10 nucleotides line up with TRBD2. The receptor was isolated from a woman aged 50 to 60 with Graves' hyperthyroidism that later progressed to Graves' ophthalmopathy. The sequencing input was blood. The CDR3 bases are TGTGCCAGTAGAGCGGGAGGGCCGGGGAATGAGCAGTTCTTC. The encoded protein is CASRAGGPGNEQFF.